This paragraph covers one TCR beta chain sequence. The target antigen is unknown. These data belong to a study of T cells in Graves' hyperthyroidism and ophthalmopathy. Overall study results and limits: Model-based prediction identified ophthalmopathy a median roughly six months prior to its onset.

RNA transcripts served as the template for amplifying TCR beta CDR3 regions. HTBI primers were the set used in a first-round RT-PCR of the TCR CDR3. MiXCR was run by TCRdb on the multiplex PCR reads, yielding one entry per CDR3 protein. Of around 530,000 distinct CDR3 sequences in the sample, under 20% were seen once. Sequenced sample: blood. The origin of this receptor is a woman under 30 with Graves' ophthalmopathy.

As DNA, the CDR3 is TGCAGCGTTGAAGAGGCGCTTGGAAACACCATATATTTT. Its protein is CSVEEALGNTIYF. This sequence joins TRBV29-1 and TRBJ1-3; D gene ambiguous. Germline V gives CDR1 SQVTM, CDR2 ANQGSEA. The CDR3 is 13 residues long. Trimming took 0 bases from V and 3 from J, leaving 6 bases between them.